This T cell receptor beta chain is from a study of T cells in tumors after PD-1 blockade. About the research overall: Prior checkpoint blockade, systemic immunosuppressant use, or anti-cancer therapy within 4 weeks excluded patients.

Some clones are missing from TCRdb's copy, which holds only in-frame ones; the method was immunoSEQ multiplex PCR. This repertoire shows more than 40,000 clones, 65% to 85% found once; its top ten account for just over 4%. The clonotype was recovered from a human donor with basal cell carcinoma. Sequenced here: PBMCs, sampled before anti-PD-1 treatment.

CDR3 amino acids: CASSNGGVTEAFF. DNA for the CDR3: TGTGCCAGCAGCAACGGGGGGGTGACTGAAGCTTTCTTT. The rearrangement joins TRBV6-5 to TRBJ1-1, with D possibly matching TRBD1 (5 bases). Deletions cut 6 bases from V and 5 bases from J, with 13 bases between. CDR1 and CDR2 (germline): MNHEY, SVGAGI. The CDR3 has 13 residues.